The entry below describes one T cell receptor beta chain. After removal of 3 bases from V and 1 base from J, the junction contained 6 bases not matched to a gene. This CDR3 spans 16 amino acids. The germline V gene encodes CDR1 MDHEN and CDR2 SYDVKM. The source of the sample is a study of blood T cell repertoires in COVID-19. Study-level background: There were acute and convalescent COVID-19 samples, and they came from the United States, Italy and Spain. Sources were T cells, B-cell-depleted T cells, or PBMCs; the material itself was cDNA or gDNA.

Original processing methods: Estimation of nucleated cell counts relied on the amplification of reference gene primers. Generated by immunoSEQ multiplex PCR, the TCRdb table keeps only in-frame clones and is missing some. The DNA was the basis for D and trimming; V, J and clone size are from that table. The profile shows 200,000 to 300,000 clones, just over 85% of them singletons. The chain has TRBV28 and TRBJ2-7; 10 nucleotides line up with TRBD2. Sample: peripheral blood. The TCR originated in a man aged 80 or over with acute or convalescent COVID-19. CDR3 residues: CASSFPSGSGSYEQYF. DNA of the CDR3: TGTGCCAGCAGTTTCCCTAGCGGGAGTGGATCCTACGAGCAGTACTTC.